Shown below are 5 T cell receptor beta chains from a single sample sequenced in a study of cytomegalovirus exposure and HLA in healthy donors. Sequenced by immunoSEQ multiplex PCR; TCRdb stores in-frame clones only, minus some. The table has about 54,000 clones, about 92% seen once. The sequenced material came from PBMCs. The receptors come from a woman under 30 in good health and CMV-seropositive.

The V and J genes are TRBV7-6 and TRBJ2-2; TRBD2 is a possible D gene (5 bases). The CDR3 contains 15 residues. Germline-derived CDR1 and CDR2 are SGHVS and FNYEAQ. Trimming removed 2 bases from V and 7 bases from J, with 14 bases in between. CDR3 coding DNA: TGTGCCAGCAGCTTAAGAATTCCGGAGGTCGGGGAGCTGTTTTTT. It codes for CASSLRIPEVGELFF.

V is TRBV28 and J is TRBJ2-6; 8 bases are a match to TRBD2. Germline V gives CDR1 MDHEN, CDR2 SYDVKM. The CDR3 contains 19 residues. J was trimmed by 1 base and V by 5 bases; bases with no gene match: 13. CDR3 sequence: CASSATAAGDPSGANVLTF. The CDR3 DNA is TGTGCCAGCAGTGCAACAGCAGCGGGGGACCCATCTGGGGCCAACGTCCTGACTTTC.

This chain joins TRBV7-2 and TRBJ1-2; 8 bases are shared with TRBD1. J lost 13 bases, V lost 1 base, and 8 bases had no gene match. CDR1 is SGHTA and CDR2 is FQGNSA in the germline V gene. The CDR3 extends over 13 amino acids. The DNA for the CDR3 is TGTGCCAGCAGCTTAGGGACAGGGATTTTTGGCACCTTC. Translated, it gives CASSLGTGIFGTF.

This rearrangement joins TRBV5-1 to TRBJ2-2; 11 bases line up with TRBD2. This CDR3 is built from 16 residues. Germline loops: CDR1 SGHRS, CDR2 YFSETQ. V dropped 4 bases and J dropped 6; count of bases not matched to a gene: 8. The CDR3 region is CASSQVSGGAPGELFF. The CDR3 coding sequence is TGCGCCAGCAGCCAAGTTAGCGGGGGGGCCCCCGGGGAGCTGTTTTTT.

The chain recombines TRBV7-9 with TRBJ2-2; D not resolved. The germline V gene has CDR1 SEHNR and CDR2 FQNEAQ (reference sequence). V lost 3 bases and J lost 0, with 8 bases in between. The CDR3 contains 15 residues. The CDR3 here is CASSLASTNTGELFF. DNA of the CDR3: TGTGCCAGCAGCTTGGCCAGTACGAACACCGGGGAGCTGTTTTTT. Looking up the rest from reference TRBV7-9 and TRBJ2-2 gives the full variable domain: DTGVSQNPRHKITKRGQNVTFRCDPISEHNRLYWYRQTLGQGPEFLTYFQNEAQLEKSRLLSDRFSAERPKGSFSTLEIQRTEQGDSAMYLCASSLASTNTGELFFGEGSRLTVL.